This record looks at one T cell receptor beta chain sequence and its context. No antigen is known for it. CDR1 is SNHLY and CDR2 is FYNNEI in the germline V gene. The CDR3 has 12 residues. V lost 7 bases and J lost 9, with 13 bases in between. The data originate from a study of CD8+CD57+ T cells in acquired aplastic anemia. General observations from the study: Researchers report that fewer than 35 CD8+ CDR3 sequences appeared in both patients and controls.

Flow cytometry had shown expanded CD8+CD57+ cells in the patients chosen for sequencing. Using genomic DNA as the template, TCR beta VDJ and CDR3 profiling was carried out. One entry per CDR3 protein results from TCRdb running MiXCR on the reads. The sample shows approximately 180,000 distinct CDR3 sequences, 50% to 65% of them seen only once. The sequenced sample consisted of sorted CD4+, CD8+, or CD8+CD57+ T cells (not recorded which) from PBMCs. The TCR originated in a human donor with aplastic anemia. This chain joins TRBV2 and TRBJ2-1; no firm D call. The CDR3 nucleotides read TGTGCCAGCACTAGTTTGGTGGGTGAGCAGTTCTTC. Amino acid sequence: CASTSLVGEQFF.